This is a list of T cell receptor beta chains from one sample in a study of cytomegalovirus exposure and HLA in healthy donors. Measured with immunoSEQ multiplex PCR; TCRdb has only the in-frame clones, and not every one. This table has around 160,000 clones, 55% to 70% appearing once. Sequencing was done on a sample of PBMCs. The receptors were sampled from a woman in her thirties or forties in good health and CMV-seropositive. Each CDR3 is given with its conserved first and last residue. The D gene is left open where the match is weak. Expanded clones get a size class; other rows say once, few or many, or leave the size out.

cdr3_nt,cdr3_aa,j_call,clone_size,cdr3_length,v_call,d_call
TGTGCCAGCAGCTTATTCCCTAGCGGGAACACAGATACGCAGTATTTT,CASSLFPSGNTDTQYF,TRBJ2-3,-,16,TRBV7-2,TRBD2
TGTGCCAGTAGTCCCAGAAGCAGGGAGGGTGGCTACACCTTC,CASSPRSREGGYTF,TRBJ1-2,-,14,TRBV19,-
TGTGCCAGCAGTTCCACGGGGATTAGGTGGTACGAGCAGTACTTC,CASSSTGIRWYEQYF,TRBJ2-7,-,15,TRBV28,-
TGTGCCAGCAGCTCATCAGGGACATCATGGGAGCAGTACTTC,CASSSSGTSWEQYF,TRBJ2-7,-,14,TRBV5-6,-
TGCAGCGTTGAAGGAATTGTGCCTCAGGGAGGGGGAGGGGATACGCAGTATTTT,CSVEGIVPQGGGGDTQYF,TRBJ2-3,-,18,TRBV29-1,-
TGTGCCAGCAGCTTACTCCAGGCGCTCAACACTGAAGCTTTCTTT,CASSLLQALNTEAFF,TRBJ1-1,-,15,TRBV13,-
TGTGCCAGCAGTCAGGGGAACACTGAAGCTTTCTTT,CASSQGNTEAFF,TRBJ1-1,-,12,TRBV6-5,-
TGTGCCAGCAGTTACGGAGGGGACGACTATGGCTACACCTTC,CASSYGGDDYGYTF,TRBJ1-2,few,14,TRBV6-6,-
TGTGCCAGCAGCCCGCGGACACGCGACGGTAACCAGTACTTC,CASSPRTRDGNQYF,TRBJ2-5,few,14,TRBV11-2,-
TGTGCCAGCAGCTTATTGCAGAACGTTAATTCACCCCTCCACTTT,CASSLLQNVNSPLHF,TRBJ1-6,few,15,TRBV7-3,-
TGCAGCGTTGTCGGGGGGAGAGGGGCCTACGAGCAGTACTTC,CSVVGGRGAYEQYF,TRBJ2-7,few,14,TRBV29-1,TRBD2
TGCGCCAGCAGCTTATTACAGGGGGCTGGGACAGATACGCAGTATTTT,CASSLLQGAGTDTQYF,TRBJ2-3,few,16,TRBV5-1,TRBD1
TGCGCCAGCAGCTCCATAGCGGGAGGGCCGGTGGCAGATACGCAGTATTTT,CASSSIAGGPVADTQYF,TRBJ2-3,few,17,TRBV4-3,TRBD2
TGTGCCAGCAGCATTGGTGGATGGGGACAGACGAACACCGGGGAGCTGTTTTTT,CASSIGGWGQTNTGELFF,TRBJ2-2,-,18,TRBV5-6,TRBD1
TGCGCCAGCAGCCAATTAACCACAGGGTCCTACGAGCAGTACTTC,CASSQLTTGSYEQYF,TRBJ2-7,-,15,TRBV4-3,-
TGTGCCAGCAGCTTAACGTACAGGGGGCGATACAATGAGCAGTTCTTC,CASSLTYRGRYNEQFF,TRBJ2-1,-,16,TRBV7-3,TRBD1
TGTGCCAGCAGTTTGACTAGCGGGCCTTACAATGAGCAGTTCTTC,CASSLTSGPYNEQFF,TRBJ2-1,-,15,TRBV6-1,TRBD2
TGTGCCAGCAGCTCCATGGAGGGAACTGAAGCTTTCTTT,CASSSMEGTEAFF,TRBJ1-1,-,13,TRBV7-9,-
TGTGCCAGCAGGGAGGGCAGCGACGAGCAGTACTTC,CASREGSDEQYF,TRBJ2-7,-,12,TRBV28,-
TGTGCCAGCAGCGTAGGGACTAGCGGGAGGTCTTCGCAATACGAGCAGTACTTC,CASSVGTSGRSSQYEQYF,TRBJ2-7,-,18,TRBV9,TRBD2
TGCGCCAGCAGCTTTACAGGGATCGGGGAGCTGTTTTTT,CASSFTGIGELFF,TRBJ2-2,-,13,TRBV5-1,-
TGTGCCAGCAGCGTAGGTGCAGGGGTTGACTATGGCTACACCTTC,CASSVGAGVDYGYTF,TRBJ1-2,-,15,TRBV9,-
TGTGCCAGCAGTTTGGGAGCGGGGTTTGAGGCGGAGACCCAGTACTTC,CASSLGAGFEAETQYF,TRBJ2-5,few,16,TRBV27,TRBD2
TGTGCCACCATGGACTTTCAACGGCACTACGAGCAGTACTTC,CATMDFQRHYEQYF,TRBJ2-7,-,14,TRBV10-3,-
TGTGCCAGCAGCCTCAGACAGGGTATTTCCTACGAGCAGTACTTC,CASSLRQGISYEQYF,TRBJ2-7,-,15,TRBV5-6,TRBD1
TGCGCCAGCAGCCAAGATTTTAGCGGGGGCCAAGGAGTGGAGACCCAGTACTTC,CASSQDFSGGQGVETQYF,TRBJ2-5,-,18,TRBV4-3,TRBD2
TGTGCCAGCAGTTACCCCAGGGTGGTTAATGAAAAACTGTTTTTT,CASSYPRVVNEKLFF,TRBJ1-4,-,15,TRBV6-5,-